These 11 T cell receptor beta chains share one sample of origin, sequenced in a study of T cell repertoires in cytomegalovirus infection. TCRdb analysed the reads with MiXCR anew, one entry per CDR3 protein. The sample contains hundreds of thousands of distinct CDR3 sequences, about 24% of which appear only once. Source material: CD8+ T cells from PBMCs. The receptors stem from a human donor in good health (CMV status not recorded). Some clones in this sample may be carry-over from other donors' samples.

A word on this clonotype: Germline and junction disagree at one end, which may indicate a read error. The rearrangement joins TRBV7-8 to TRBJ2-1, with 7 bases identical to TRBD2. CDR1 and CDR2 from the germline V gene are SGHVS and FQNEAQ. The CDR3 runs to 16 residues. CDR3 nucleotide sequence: TGTGGCAGCAGCCTCGGTGGGCGGGGGAAATACAATGAGCAGTTCTTC. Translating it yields CGSSLGGRGKYNEQFF.

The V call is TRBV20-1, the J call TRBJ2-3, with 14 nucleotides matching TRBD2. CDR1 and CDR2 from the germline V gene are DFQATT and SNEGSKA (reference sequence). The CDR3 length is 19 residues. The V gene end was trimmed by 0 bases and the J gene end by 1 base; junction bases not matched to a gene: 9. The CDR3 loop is CSARDLGLAGVKGTDTQYF. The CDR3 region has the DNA TGCAGTGCTAGAGATCTGGGACTAGCGGGGGTAAAGGGCACAGATACGCAGTATTTT.

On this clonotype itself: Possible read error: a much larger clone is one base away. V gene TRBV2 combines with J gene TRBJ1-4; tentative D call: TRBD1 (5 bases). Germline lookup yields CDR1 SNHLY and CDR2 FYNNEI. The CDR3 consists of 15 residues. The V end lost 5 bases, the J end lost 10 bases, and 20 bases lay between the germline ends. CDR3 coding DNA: TGTGCCAGCAGTCTAGGACAACGTAGCGTTGTAAAACTGTTTTTT. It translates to CASSLGQRSVVKLFF.

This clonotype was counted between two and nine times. CDR3 nucleotide sequence: TGTGCCAGCAGTATCAGGACAGGGGGCATTATCACCGGGGAGCTGTTTTTT. Translated, it gives CASSIRTGGIITGELFF. This chain connects TRBV6-2 or TRBV6-3 to TRBJ2-2; 11 positions match TRBD1. The CDR3 is 17 residues long. Germline loops: CDR1 MNHEY, CDR2 SVGEGT. Trimming removed 5 bases from V and 4 bases from J; junction bases left unmatched: 9.

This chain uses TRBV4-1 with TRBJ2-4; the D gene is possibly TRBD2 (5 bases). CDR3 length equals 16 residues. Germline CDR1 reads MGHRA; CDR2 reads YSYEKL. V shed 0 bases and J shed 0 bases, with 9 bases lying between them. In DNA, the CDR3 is TGCGCCAGCAGCCAAGATTCAGGACTAGCCAAAAACATTCAGTACTTC. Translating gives CASSQDSGLAKNIQYF.

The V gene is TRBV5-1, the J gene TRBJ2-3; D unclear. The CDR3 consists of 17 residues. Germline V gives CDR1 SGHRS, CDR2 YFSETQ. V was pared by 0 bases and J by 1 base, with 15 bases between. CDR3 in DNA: TGCGCCAGCAGCTTGGCCACTATGGTGGGATGCACAGATACGCAGTATTTT. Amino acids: CASSLATMVGCTDTQYF. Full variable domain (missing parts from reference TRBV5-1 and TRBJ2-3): KAGVTQTPRYLIKTRGQQVTLSCSPISGHRSVSWYQQTPGQGLQFLFEYFSETQRNKGNFPGRFSGRQFSNSRSEMNVSTLELGDSALYLCASSLATMVGCTDTQYFGPGTRLTVL.

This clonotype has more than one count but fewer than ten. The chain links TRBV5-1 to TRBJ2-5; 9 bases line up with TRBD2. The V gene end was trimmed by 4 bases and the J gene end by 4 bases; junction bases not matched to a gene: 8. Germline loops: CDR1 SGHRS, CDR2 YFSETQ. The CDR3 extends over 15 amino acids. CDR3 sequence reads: CASSGAGGRGETQYF. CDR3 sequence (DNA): TGCGCCAGCAGCGGCGCGGGGGGGCGAGGAGAGACCCAGTACTTC.

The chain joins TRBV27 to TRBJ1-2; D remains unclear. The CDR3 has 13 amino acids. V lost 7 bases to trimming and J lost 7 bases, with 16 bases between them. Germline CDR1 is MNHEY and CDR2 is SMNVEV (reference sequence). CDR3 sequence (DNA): TGTGCCAGCACCCGGGAGGAGGGATCTGGCTACACCTTC. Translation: CASTREEGSGYTF.

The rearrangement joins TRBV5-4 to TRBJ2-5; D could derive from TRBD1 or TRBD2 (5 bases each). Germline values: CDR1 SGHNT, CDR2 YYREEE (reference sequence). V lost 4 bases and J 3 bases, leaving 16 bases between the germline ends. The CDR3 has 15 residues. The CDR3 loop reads CASSPGHLGEETQYF. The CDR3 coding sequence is TGTGCCAGCAGCCCTGGACACCTGGGGGAAGAGACCCAGTACTTC.

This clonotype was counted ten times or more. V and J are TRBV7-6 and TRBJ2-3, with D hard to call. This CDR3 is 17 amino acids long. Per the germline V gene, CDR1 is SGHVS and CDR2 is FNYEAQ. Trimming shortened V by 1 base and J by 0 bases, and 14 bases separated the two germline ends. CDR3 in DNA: TGTGCCAGCAGCTTAGGGTCCGGCACAACTAGCACAGATACGCAGTATTTT. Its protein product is CASSLGSGTTSTDTQYF. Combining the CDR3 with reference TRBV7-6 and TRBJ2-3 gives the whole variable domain GAGVSQSPRYKVTKRGQDVALRCDPISGHVSLYWYRQALGQGPEFLTYFNYEAQQDKSGLPNDRFSAERPEGSISTLTIQRTEQRDSAMYRCASSLGSGTTSTDTQYFGPGTRLTVL.

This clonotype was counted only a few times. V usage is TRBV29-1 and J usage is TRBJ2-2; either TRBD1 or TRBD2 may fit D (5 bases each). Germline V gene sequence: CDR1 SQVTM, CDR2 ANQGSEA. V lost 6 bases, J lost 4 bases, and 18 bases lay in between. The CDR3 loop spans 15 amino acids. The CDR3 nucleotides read TGCAGCGTCCGAGCGGCCAGGGTTGGCACCGGGGAGCTGTTTTTT. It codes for CSVRAARVGTGELFF.